These 32 T cell receptor beta chains were sequenced from one sample in a study of shared clonotypes between healthy human individuals. TCRdb's copy holds only in-frame clones and misses some; the assay was immunoSEQ multiplex PCR. The sample lists about 1 million clones, roughly 74% occurring once. Material: memory CD4+ T cells from PBMCs. The subset: CD45RA-negative fraction. These receptors originate from a man between 18 and 35 years old in good health. Some clones in this sample may be carry-over from other donors' samples.

This clone was detected ten times or more. DNA for the CDR3: TGTGCCTGGAGTGTACCCCTGAGGGGCACTGAAGCTTTCTTT. Translation gives CAWSVPLRGTEAFF. This sequence joins TRBV30 and TRBJ1-1, with D possibly TRBD1 on 5 matching bases. Trimming took 0 bases from V and 4 from J, leaving 12 bases between them. CDR3 length equals 14 residues. Germline V gene data show CDR1 as GTSNPN and CDR2 as SVGIG (reference sequence).

This chain joins TRBV6-6 and TRBJ1-3; no clear D gene. Between the trimmed V and J ends, which lost 6 bases and 0 bases, there was a span of 12 bases. Germline CDR1 and CDR2: MNHNY and SVGAGI (reference sequence). The CDR3 consists of 15 residues. CDR3 loop: CASSLTSSSGNTIYF. The DNA for the CDR3 is TGTGCCAGCAGCCTCACATCATCCTCTGGAAACACCATATATTTT.

Only a few counts were recorded for this clone. The sample contains more than one DNA sequence encoding this CDR3. The J gene is TRBJ2-1, the V gene TRBV29-1; TRBD2 agrees at 10 bases. With V trimmed by 6 bases and J by 0 bases, 2 bases remained unmatched. The CDR3 covers 14 residues. The germline gives CDR1 SQVTM, CDR2 ANQGSEA. CDR3 sequence reads: CSVLAGVSYNEQFF. For the CDR3, the DNA is TGCAGCGTGCTAGCGGGAGTCTCCTACAATGAGCAGTTCTTC.

V is TRBV7-2 and J is TRBJ1-1; TRBD1 aligns across 7 bases. The CDR3 totals 16 residues. The germline V gene encodes CDR1 SGHTA and CDR2 FQGNSA. The J segment lost 0 bases and the V segment lost 8 bases, leaving 12 bases of the junction unmatched. The chain's CDR3 is CASLASGQIMNTEAFF. CDR3 DNA: TGTGCCAGCCTCGCCTCGGGACAGATCATGAACACTGAAGCTTTCTTT.

This chain uses TRBV30 with TRBJ2-7, with D perhaps TRBD1 or TRBD2 (5 bases each). The CDR3 sequence is 13 residues long. Trimming left V 2 bases short and J 7 bases short, with 15 bases between. In germline, CDR1 is GTSNPN, CDR2 SVGIG (reference sequence). CDR3 DNA sequence: TGTGCCTGGAGTCACCAGGGTCGGGGAGAGCAGTACTTC. It yields the protein CAWSHQGRGEQYF.

The chain joins TRBV5-6 to TRBJ2-1, with D perhaps matching TRBD2 (6 bases). The CDR3 is 15 amino acids. Per the germline V gene, CDR1 is SGHDT and CDR2 is YYEEEE. Deletions cut 2 bases from V and 5 bases from J, with 14 bases between. Here the CDR3 reads CASSFGWGVDNEQFF. As DNA, the CDR3 is TGTGCCAGCAGCTTTGGATGGGGGGTTGACAATGAGCAGTTCTTC.

This clone has only one observation. Other DNA sequences in the sample encode the same CDR3. V gene TRBV2 combines with J gene TRBJ2-7; no clear D gene. The V gene lost 4 bases and the J gene lost 0 bases, with 4 bases spanning the gap. CDR1 is SNHLY, CDR2 FYNNEI, per germline. The length of the CDR3 is 12 residues. DNA of the CDR3: TGTGCCAGCAGTGGGAGCTCCTACGAGCAGTACTTC. Protein: CASSGSSYEQYF.

The chain uses TRBV28 and TRBJ2-5; D is unresolved. Looked up from germline, CDR1 is MDHEN and CDR2 is SYDVKM. V was shortened by 3 bases and J by 4 bases, with 12 bases between the two germline ends. The length of the CDR3 is 14 residues. DNA of the CDR3: TGTGCCAGCAGTTTCGTAGGAGTGCCAGAGACCCAGTACTTC. Its translation: CASSFVGVPETQYF.

The rearrangement joins TRBV5-3 to TRBJ1-3; 7 nucleotides align to TRBD1. TRBV5-3 has ORF status, its function being uncertain. This CDR3 has 14 residues. With 0 bases clipped from V and 3 bases from J, the junction kept 0 bases outside the gene matches. In DNA, the CDR3 is TGTGCCAGAAGCTTGGACAGGGGTGGAAACACCATATATTTT. Amino acids: CARSLDRGGNTIYF.

The gene calls are TRBV5-1 and TRBJ1-1; D is unclear. V was pared by 0 bases and J by 4 bases, with 10 bases between. The CDR3 sequence is 14 residues long. Germline assignment: CDR1 SGHRS and CDR2 YFSETQ. CDR3 bases: TGCGCCAGCAGCTTGGAACCCAAGGGCACTGAAGCTTTCTTT. Protein sequence: CASSLEPKGTEAFF.

V and J are TRBV10-3 and TRBJ1-5; D is unresolved. The ends were cut back, 6 bases at V and 3 bases at J, with 9 bases in the middle. CDR1 and CDR2 (germline): ENHRY, SYGVKD. The CDR3 loop spans 13 amino acids. CDR3 amino acids: CAIRDRFNQPQHF. The CDR3 bases are TGTGCCATCAGGGACCGATTCAATCAGCCCCAGCATTTT.

This clone was observed a few times. J is TRBJ2-1 and V is TRBV7-3, with D unresolved. The CDR3 extends over 13 amino acids. The V gene's germline CDR1 is SGHTA and CDR2 FQGTGA. V shed 4 bases and J shed 8 bases, with 12 bases lying between them. CDR3 residues: CASSSGVGDEQFF. CDR3 nucleotide sequence: TGTGCCAGCAGCTCGGGTGTGGGCGATGAGCAGTTCTTC.

The chain has TRBV5-4 and TRBJ1-5; TRBD1 matches at 7 bases. V trimming: 4 bases; J trimming: 4 bases; junction bases outside the gene matches: 11. The CDR3 contains 16 residues. Germline CDR1 is SGHNT and CDR2 is YYREEE (reference sequence). The DNA of the CDR3 is TGTGCCAGCAGCCGTACCGGGACAGTGGATAATCAGCCCCAGCATTTT. It yields the protein CASSRTGTVDNQPQHF.

This clone was seen a few times. The chain combines TRBV18 with TRBJ1-2, with D unresolved. Germline-derived CDR1 and CDR2 are KGHSH and LQKENI. This CDR3 contains 15 residues. V was pared by 0 bases and J by 8 bases, with 16 bases between. CDR3 in DNA: TGTGCCAGCTCACCACCCGGCGGGCTGCGAGGAGGCTACACCTTC. Protein sequence: CASSPPGGLRGGYTF.

The rearrangement links TRBV19 to TRBJ1-2, with unresolved D. There are 15 residues in the CDR3. CDR1 and CDR2 from the germline V gene are LNHDA and SQIVND (reference sequence). Trimming cost V 4 bases and J 4 bases, with 16 bases left between them. The CDR3 nucleotides read TGTGCCAGTAGTAGAAGTCCAGTGCCCTCCTATGGCTACACCTTC. Encoded protein: CASSRSPVPSYGYTF.

The V call is TRBV2, the J call TRBJ2-2; 9 bases fit TRBD2. This CDR3 comprises 15 residues. Germline V CDR1 and CDR2: SNHLY, FYNNEI. J gave up 9 bases and V 0 bases, and 5 bases lay outside the gene matches. Here the CDR3 DNA reads TGTGCCAGCAGTGAAGCGCGCGGGAGGGGCAGGGAGCTGTTTTTT. The encoded protein is CASSEARGRGRELFF.

The chain is built from TRBV18 and TRBJ2-7; 8 positions match TRBD2. V dropped 2 bases and J dropped 4; count of bases not matched to a gene: 10. The CDR3 covers 16 residues. Germline CDR1 and CDR2: KGHSH and LQKENI. The CDR3 coding sequence is TGTGCCAGCTCACCAAACGTAGCGGGAACCTCGTACGAGCAGTACTTC. Its protein product is CASSPNVAGTSYEQYF.

The rearrangement uses TRBV11-2 and TRBJ2-2; D not resolved. The CDR3 spans 14 residues. V was trimmed by 1 base and J by 3 bases, leaving 6 bases between them. The germline CDR1 and CDR2 sequences are SGHAT and FQNNGV. The CDR3, as DNA: TGTGCCAGCAGCTTAGTCAGATACACCGGGGAGCTGTTTTTT. Translating gives CASSLVRYTGELFF. The variable domain in full, completed from reference TRBV11-2 and TRBJ2-2, reads EAGVAQSPRYKIIEKRQSVAFWCNPISGHATLYWYQQILGQGPKLLIQFQNNGVVDDSQLPKDRFSAERLKGVDSTLKIQPAKLEDSAVYLCASSLVRYTGELFFGEGSRLTVL.

Remarks on this clone: Additional DNA sequences in this sample encode the identical CDR3. V and J are TRBV7-2 and TRBJ1-5; weak D call: TRBD1 (5 bases). The CDR3 is 14 residues long. CDR1 SGHTA and CDR2 FQGNSA come from the germline V gene. Trimming pared 2 bases from V and 4 bases from J, leaving 9 bases between. The CDR3 here is CASSLRRGNQPQHF. As DNA, the CDR3 is TGTGCCAGCAGCTTAAGGAGGGGAAATCAGCCCCAGCATTTT.

The chain links TRBV27 to TRBJ1-2; 7 bases are shared with TRBD1. The germline V gene encodes CDR1 MNHEY and CDR2 SMNVEV (reference sequence). CDR3 length: 16 residues. After removal of 8 bases from V and 0 bases from J, the junction contained 12 bases not matched to a gene. CDR3 amino acids: CASGKTGVTANYGYTF. In DNA, the CDR3 is TGTGCCAGCGGCAAAACAGGGGTTACTGCTAACTATGGCTACACCTTC.

J is TRBJ2-1 and V is TRBV30; 10 nucleotides agree with TRBD2. The germline V gene encodes CDR1 GTSNPN and CDR2 SVGIG (reference sequence). The junction had 6 bases not matched to a gene; V was cut back by 1 base and J by 6 bases. CDR3 length equals 15 residues. CDR3 in amino acids: CAWSGRSGRANEQFF. Written as DNA, the CDR3 is TGTGCCTGGAGTGGGAGAAGCGGGAGGGCCAATGAGCAGTTCTTC.

The rearrangement joins TRBV4-2 to TRBJ2-7; D gene uncertain. Trimming removed 0 bases from V and 7 bases from J, with 16 bases in between. Looked up from germline, CDR1 is LGHNA and CDR2 is YNFKEQ. CDR3 length: 15 residues. The CDR3 sequence: CASSQERPTVTEQYF. DNA for the CDR3: TGTGCCAGCAGCCAAGAAAGGCCCACAGTCACGGAGCAGTACTTC.

A remark on this clone: This could be a read error, since a much larger clone is one nucleotide away. As DNA, the CDR3 is TGTGCCAGCAGCGTAGGACTGAACACTGAAGCTTTCTTT. Its translation is CASSVGLNTEAFF. The genes are TRBV11-3 and TRBJ1-1; no reliable D call. This CDR3 comprises 13 residues. Trimming pared 5 bases from V and 0 bases from J, leaving 7 bases between. The germline CDR1 and CDR2 sequences are SGHNT and YENEEA.

The sample holds one count of this clone. For the CDR3, the DNA is TGCGCCAGCAGCCGTCGGACAGGGGGCAACACCGGGGAGCTGTTTTTT. Its protein product is CASSRRTGGNTGELFF. The J gene is TRBJ2-2, the V gene TRBV5-1; 11 bases line up with TRBD1. The CDR3 totals 16 residues. With 4 bases clipped from V and 2 bases from J, the junction kept 4 bases outside the gene matches. Germline V CDR1 and CDR2: SGHRS, YFSETQ.

The count of this clone is one. The chain couples TRBV20-1 to TRBJ2-7; D is ambiguous. This CDR3 has 10 amino acids. Germline V gives CDR1 DFQATT, CDR2 SNEGSKA (reference sequence). With 5 bases removed from V and 1 base from J, the gap between germline ends came to 3 bases. CDR3: CSALSYEQYF. Written as DNA, the CDR3 is TGCAGTGCTCTTTCCTACGAGCAGTACTTC.

The chain joins TRBV27 to TRBJ2-2; D gene uncertain. The V end was cut by 3 bases, the J end by 2 bases, with 7 bases between. Germline values: CDR1 MNHEY, CDR2 SMNVEV (reference sequence). This CDR3 contains 14 residues. CDR3 nucleotides: TGTGCCAGCAGTTTCTGGGATAACACCGGGGAGCTGTTTTTT. Protein: CASSFWDNTGELFF.

This clone was observed a handful of times. This chain joins TRBV5-1 and TRBJ1-1; a possible D gene is TRBD1 (5 bases). Trimming left V 4 bases short and J 4 bases short, with 17 bases between. CDR1 SGHRS and CDR2 YFSETQ come from the germline V gene. CDR3 length: 15 residues. The CDR3: CASSTSGTQGTEAFF. In nucleotides, the CDR3 is TGCGCCAGCAGCACCTCCGGGACGCAGGGCACTGAAGCTTTCTTT.

The chain combines TRBV28 with TRBJ2-1; 11 bases are shared with TRBD2. The length of the CDR3 is 15 residues. The germline V gene encodes CDR1 MDHEN and CDR2 SYDVKM. The V segment lost 4 bases and the J segment 6 bases; nucleotides outside the gene matches: 5. This CDR3 is CASSSPGTSGNEQFF. In DNA, the CDR3 is TGTGCCAGCAGTTCCCCCGGGACTAGCGGCAATGAGCAGTTCTTC.

V gene TRBV5-1 combines with J gene TRBJ1-3; possible D gene TRBD1, 5 bases. The CDR3 totals 17 residues. Germline V gene sequence: CDR1 SGHRS, CDR2 YFSETQ. V gave up 1 base and J gave up 2 bases, with 16 bases separating them. The CDR3: CASSLSWGGSAGNTIYF. The CDR3 DNA follows: TGCGCCAGCAGCTTGAGTTGGGGCGGAAGTGCTGGAAACACCATATATTTT.

This clone was detected only a few times. The chain recombines TRBV2 with TRBJ2-7; no clear D gene. The CDR3 spans 13 residues. The germline V gene has CDR1 SNHLY and CDR2 FYNNEI. Trimming shortened V by 7 bases and J by 2 bases, and 12 bases separated the two germline ends. CDR3 in DNA: TGTGCCAGCAACCCCGGGCTAGCCTACGAGCAGTACTTC. Protein: CASNPGLAYEQYF.

The rearrangement uses TRBV29-1 and TRBJ1-1; maybe TRBD1 (6 bases). The germline V and J ends were trimmed by 7 bases and 1 base, with 13 bases remaining between them. CDR1 SQVTM and CDR2 ANQGSEA come from the germline V gene. The CDR3 has 13 residues. In nucleotides, the CDR3 is TGCAGCGGGGGGGCTGCGGCGAACACTGAAGCTTTCTTT. Translation gives CSGGAAANTEAFF.

The gene calls are TRBV5-1 and TRBJ2-1, with 7 bases identical to TRBD2. The J segment lost 5 bases and the V segment lost 1 base, leaving 3 bases of the junction unmatched. The germline gives CDR1 SGHRS, CDR2 YFSETQ. This CDR3 contains 14 residues. The CDR3 spells CASSLLAANNEQFF. CDR3 nucleotide sequence: TGCGCCAGCAGCTTGCTAGCGGCCAACAATGAGCAGTTCTTC.